The subject of this entry is one TCR beta chain. The study ran its PCR with 60 Vbeta and 13 Jbeta primers. Generated by immunoSEQ multiplex PCR, the TCRdb table keeps only in-frame clones and is missing some. Of some 140,000 clones in the sample, around 73% were seen once. This entry is derived from a study of cytomegalovirus exposure and HLA in healthy donors. Looking at the study overall: Counted in an early data release were tens of millions of unique TCRs from HLA-typed donors.

There are 15 residues in the CDR3. Germline values: CDR1 MGHRA, CDR2 YSYEKL. V was clipped by 1 base and J by 6 bases; unmatched bases: 1. The sample taken for sequencing was PBMCs. This clonotype was obtained from a middle-aged woman in good health and CMV-seronegative. This chain uses TRBV4-1 with TRBJ2-1; 12 bases are a match to TRBD2. CDR3 sequence (DNA): TGCGCCAGCAGCCAAGGGACTAGCGGGGTCAATGAGCAGTTCTTC. Its translation is CASSQGTSGVNEQFF.